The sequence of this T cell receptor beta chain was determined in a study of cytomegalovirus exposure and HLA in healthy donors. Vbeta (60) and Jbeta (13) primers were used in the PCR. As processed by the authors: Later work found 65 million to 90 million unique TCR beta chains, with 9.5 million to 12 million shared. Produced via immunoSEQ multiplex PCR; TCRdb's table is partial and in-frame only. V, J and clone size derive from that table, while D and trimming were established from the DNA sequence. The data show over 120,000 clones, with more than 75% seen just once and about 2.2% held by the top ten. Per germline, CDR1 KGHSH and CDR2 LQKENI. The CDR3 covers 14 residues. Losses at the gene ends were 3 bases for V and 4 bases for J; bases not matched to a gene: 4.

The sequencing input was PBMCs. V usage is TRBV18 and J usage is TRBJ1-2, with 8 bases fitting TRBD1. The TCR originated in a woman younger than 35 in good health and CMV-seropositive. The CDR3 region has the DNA TGTGCCAGCTCACCGCCCGGGACAGGCTATGGCTACACCTTC. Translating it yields CASSPPGTGYGYTF.